The 32 T cell receptor beta chains presented below share a single source sample, sequenced in a study of T cells in localized non-small cell lung cancer. Generated by immunoSEQ multiplex PCR, the TCRdb table keeps only in-frame clones and is missing some. This repertoire shows about 40,000 clones, around nine tenths found once; its top ten account for around 3.4%. Sequencing was performed on peripheral blood, taken before any cancer treatment. These receptors were obtained from a man between 18 and 55 years old with stage I lung adenocarcinoma.

The V gene is TRBV29-1, the J gene TRBJ1-1; 7 nucleotides match TRBD1. The CDR3 is 13 amino acids. V lost 4 bases and J lost 0; bases outside the gene matches: 2. Germline V gene data show CDR1 as SQVTM and CDR2 as ANQGSEA. The CDR3 region is CSVGTGLNTEAFF. The CDR3 DNA follows: TGCAGCGTTGGGACAGGCTTGAACACTGAAGCTTTCTTT.

This chain links TRBV5-1 with TRBJ1-1; D remains ambiguous. The CDR3 consists of 15 residues. Trimming left V 0 bases short and J 0 bases short, with 9 bases between. Per the germline V gene, CDR1 is SGHRS and CDR2 is YFSETQ. This chain's CDR3 is CASSLAGLMNTEAFF. CDR3 bases: TGCGCCAGCAGCTTGGCCGGACTCATGAACACTGAAGCTTTCTTT.

V gene TRBV5-1 combines with J gene TRBJ2-3; 9 nucleotides match TRBD1. The CDR3 contains 16 residues. J gave up 0 bases and V 4 bases, and 6 bases lay outside the gene matches. CDR1 is SGHRS, CDR2 YFSETQ, per germline. CDR3 loop: CASSIGQGLSTDTQYF. CDR3 DNA: TGCGCCAGCAGCATAGGACAGGGGTTAAGCACAGATACGCAGTATTTT. Together with reference TRBV5-1 and TRBJ2-3, the CDR3 gives the full variable domain: KAGVTQTPRYLIKTRGQQVTLSCSPISGHRSVSWYQQTPGQGLQFLFEYFSETQRNKGNFPGRFSGRQFSNSRSEMNVSTLELGDSALYLCASSIGQGLSTDTQYFGPGTRLTVL.

This chain joins TRBV5-1 and TRBJ1-1, with 7 bases that match TRBD1. The J segment lost 0 bases and the V segment lost 5 bases, leaving 13 bases of the junction unmatched. Germline V CDR1 and CDR2: SGHRS, YFSETQ. CDR3 length equals 17 residues. CDR3 DNA sequence: TGCGCCAGCAGGGAGCGACAGGGCCGAATTATGAACACTGAAGCTTTCTTT. It is translated as CASRERQGRIMNTEAFF.

This rearrangement joins TRBV21-1 to TRBJ2-4; TRBD1 is the table's D call, not checked against the DNA. TRBV21-1 is flagged as a pseudogene. The CDR3 length is 24 residues. The CDR3 region has the DNA TGTGCCAGCAGCAATAAGGGGCCAAGGAGGAGGACAGGGGGTACCGCCGTAGCCAAAAACATTCAGTACTTC. Protein sequence: CASSNKGPRRRTGGTAVAKNIQYF.

This clone was observed a handful of times. The V and J genes are TRBV28 and TRBJ2-5; 14 positions match TRBD2. Germline CDR1 and CDR2: MDHEN and SYDVKM. Trimming cost V 5 bases and J 1 base; bases outside gene matches: 6. The CDR3 is 17 residues long. In DNA form, the CDR3 reads TGTGCCAGCAGTCCGGGACTAGCGGGGGCCTTCCAAGAGACCCAGTACTTC. The encoded protein is CASSPGLAGAFQETQYF.

This clone turned up a few times. The V and J genes are TRBV5-5 and TRBJ2-5; D possibly corresponds to TRBD2 (5 bases). V was shortened by 2 bases and J by 2 bases, with 7 bases between the two germline ends. Per germline, CDR1 SGHKS and CDR2 YYEKEE (reference sequence). CDR3 length: 13 amino acids. The CDR3 nucleotides read TGTGCCAGCAGCTTACCGGGACAAGAGACCCAGTACTTC. Protein product: CASSLPGQETQYF.

The chain uses TRBV18 and TRBJ1-2; D gene ambiguous. Germline V gene data show CDR1 as KGHSH and CDR2 as LQKENI. The V end was cut by 3 bases, the J end by 0 bases, with 11 bases between. CDR3 length: 15 residues. The DNA of the CDR3 is TGTGCCAGCTCACCCCCGTCTCGAGCTAACTATGGCTACACCTTC. This sequence encodes CASSPPSRANYGYTF.

The rearrangement links TRBV4-2 to TRBJ2-7; 9 bases agree with TRBD2. Germline V gives CDR1 LGHNA, CDR2 YNFKEQ. Trimming at V came to 4 bases and at J to 3 bases, leaving 7 bases not matched to a gene. CDR3 length: 15 residues. The CDR3 region is CASSRYSGGDYEQYF. DNA of the CDR3: TGTGCCAGCAGCCGATATAGCGGGGGAGACTACGAGCAGTACTTC.

This clone showed up just a few times. The V and J genes are TRBV4-1 and TRBJ2-1; maybe TRBD1 (6 bases). This CDR3 region has 16 residues. Germline CDR1 MGHRA, CDR2 YSYEKL. Trimming took 2 bases from V and 9 from J, leaving 20 bases between them. The CDR3 DNA is TGCGCCAGCAGCCAACAAAACAGGGAGCTTTATGGTGAGCAGTTCTTC. Translating it yields CASSQQNRELYGEQFF.

The CDR3 bases are TGTGCCTGGAGTTGGATGGGGAACACCGGGGAGCTGTTTTTT. The encoded protein is CAWSWMGNTGELFF. The chain is built from TRBV30 and TRBJ2-2, with no clear D. The V end lost 2 bases, the J end lost 1 base, and 8 bases lay between the germline ends. The length of the CDR3 is 14 residues. Germline lookup yields CDR1 GTSNPN and CDR2 SVGIG (reference sequence). The variable domain in full, with the rest retrieved from reference TRBV30 and TRBJ2-2, is SQTIHQWPATLVQPVGSPLSLECTVEGTSNPNLYWYRQAAGRGLQLLFYSVGIGQISSEVPQNLSASRPQDRQFILSSKKLLLSDSGFYLCAWSWMGNTGELFFGEGSRLTVL.

The DNA for the CDR3 is TGTGCCAGCTCATCTACAGGGGGCGCATCCTATAATTCACCCCTCCACTTT. Protein product: CASSSTGGASYNSPLHF. The chain uses TRBV18 and TRBJ1-6, with 9 bases that match TRBD1. Germline V lookup: CDR1 KGHSH, CDR2 LQKENI. This CDR3 is 17 amino acids long. The J segment lost 1 base and the V segment lost 5 bases, leaving 6 bases of the junction unmatched.

The rearrangement links TRBV5-5 to TRBJ2-3; D is uncertain. Per germline, CDR1 SGHKS and CDR2 YYEKEE (reference sequence). V gave up 0 bases and J gave up 5 bases, with 4 bases separating them. The CDR3 runs 12 residues. The CDR3 DNA is TGTGCCAGCAGCTTGGAGGGAGATACGCAGTATTTT. Amino acid sequence: CASSLEGDTQYF.

This chain joins TRBV5-1 and TRBJ2-7; D tentatively fits TRBD1 or TRBD2 (5 bases each). The CDR3 totals 15 residues. In germline, CDR1 is SGHRS, CDR2 YFSETQ. The V end lost 2 bases, the J end lost 0 bases, and 12 bases lay between the germline ends. CDR3 nucleotides: TGCGCCAGCAGCTTCTCTGATGGGGGCTCCTACGAGCAGTACTTC. Protein sequence: CASSFSDGGSYEQYF.

This sequence joins TRBV5-1 and TRBJ1-4, with 7 bases that match TRBD1. This CDR3 spans 16 amino acids. Trimming at V came to 3 bases and at J to 0 bases, leaving 5 bases not matched to a gene. From germline, CDR1 is SGHRS and CDR2 YFSETQ. The CDR3 sequence: CASSSRDSATNEKLFF. The CDR3 bases are TGCGCCAGCAGCTCCCGGGACAGTGCAACTAATGAAAAACTGTTTTTT.

The rearrangement links TRBV5-1 to TRBJ2-6, with D perhaps matching TRBD2 (5 bases). The CDR3 loop spans 15 amino acids. The germline V gene encodes CDR1 SGHRS and CDR2 YFSETQ. V gave up 0 bases and J gave up 2 bases, with 6 bases separating them. The CDR3 region is CASSLAGTGANVLTF. CDR3 bases: TGCGCCAGCAGCTTGGCCGGGACTGGGGCCAACGTCCTGACTTTC.

The chain uses TRBV28 and TRBJ1-1; 7 bases agree with TRBD1. The CDR3 is 17 residues long. V shed 8 bases, J shed 0 bases, and the junction held 15 bases outside the gene matches. Per germline, CDR1 MDHEN and CDR2 SYDVKM. CDR3 DNA: TGTGCCAGCCTAAAGAGAGGGAGAGGGGGCCTGAACACTGAAGCTTTCTTT. Its translation: CASLKRGRGGLNTEAFF.

V gene TRBV6-5 combines with J gene TRBJ1-2; 7 nucleotides line up with TRBD1. The CDR3 spans 15 residues. Unmatched junction bases numbered 10, after V lost 5 bases and J lost 4 bases. Germline CDR1 reads MNHEY; CDR2 reads SVGAGI. The CDR3 DNA sequence: TGTGCCAGCAGTGGGGCTTCGACAGGGTCCTATGGCTACACCTTC. This codes for CASSGASTGSYGYTF.

The rearrangement links TRBV19 to TRBJ1-4; TRBD1 might be the D (6 bases). The V and J ends lost 5 bases and 3 bases respectively, with 13 bases between them. The V gene's germline CDR1 is LNHDA and CDR2 SQIVND (reference sequence). CDR3 length: 15 residues. The CDR3 spells CASSAAGAPNEKLFF. The CDR3, as DNA: TGTGCCAGTAGTGCCGCAGGGGCCCCTAATGAAAAACTGTTTTTT.

The chain carries TRBV5-8 and TRBJ2-1; D is perhaps TRBD1 (6 bases). The CDR3 sequence is 12 residues long. Germline CDR1 SGHTS, CDR2 YDEGEE. V dropped 5 bases and J dropped 8 bases, with 11 bases sitting between them. Here the CDR3 DNA reads TGTGCCAGCAGATCCAGGGGCGATGAGCAGTTCTTC. Amino acid sequence: CASRSRGDEQFF. The entire variable domain, with the rest obtained from reference TRBV5-8 and TRBJ2-1, is as follows: EAGVTQSPTHLIKTRGQQATLRCSPISGHTSVYWYQQALGLGLQFLLWYDEGEERNRGNFPPRFSGRQFPNYSSELNVNALELEDSALYLCASRSRGDEQFFGPGTRLTVL.

The J gene is TRBJ2-7, the V gene TRBV13; 7 nucleotides align to TRBD1. Unmatched junction bases numbered 10, after V lost 5 bases and J lost 3 bases. From germline, CDR1 is PRHDT and CDR2 FYEKMQ (reference sequence). This CDR3 spans 15 amino acids. The CDR3 here is CASSPFLRQGYEQYF. Here the CDR3 DNA reads TGTGCCAGCAGCCCCTTTCTTAGACAGGGCTACGAGCAGTACTTC.

The chain recombines TRBV9 with TRBJ1-2; 7 bases align to TRBD1. This CDR3 has 13 amino acids. After removal of 4 bases from V and 8 bases from J, the junction contained 8 bases not matched to a gene. Germline V gene data show CDR1 as SGDLS and CDR2 as YYNGEE. CDR3 sequence reads: CASSPRDSNGYTF. In nucleotides, the CDR3 is TGTGCCAGCAGCCCCCGGGACAGCAACGGCTACACCTTC.

The J gene is TRBJ1-1, the V gene TRBV15; 10 nucleotides match TRBD1. CDR3 length: 17 residues. Germline trimming cut 1 base from V and 3 bases from J; bases unmatched to any gene: 8. Germline assignment: CDR1 LNHNV and CDR2 YYDKDF (reference sequence). CDR3: CATSRGDRGVKDTEAFF. The CDR3 DNA follows: TGTGCCACCAGCAGAGGGGACAGGGGAGTGAAGGACACTGAAGCTTTCTTT.

This clone was detected once. The chain employs TRBV9 and TRBJ2-2; no definite D call. V was pared by 1 base and J by 6 bases, with 16 bases between. This CDR3 region has 16 residues. Germline CDR1 and CDR2: SGDLS and YYNGEE. CDR3 loop: CASSVSEPRAAGELFF. The CDR3 DNA follows: TGTGCCAGCAGCGTAAGTGAGCCTAGGGCGGCCGGGGAGCTGTTTTTT.

This sequence joins TRBV5-1 and TRBJ2-1; 9 bases are a match to TRBD1. Trimming removed 0 bases from V and 3 bases from J; junction bases left unmatched: 1. CDR1 SGHRS and CDR2 YFSETQ come from the germline V gene. CDR3 length: 15 amino acids. CDR3 residues: CASSLDRGLYNEQFF. In nucleotides, the CDR3 is TGCGCCAGCAGCTTGGACAGGGGGCTCTACAATGAGCAGTTCTTC. The whole variable domain, remainder taken from reference TRBV5-1 and TRBJ2-1, is KAGVTQTPRYLIKTRGQQVTLSCSPISGHRSVSWYQQTPGQGLQFLFEYFSETQRNKGNFPGRFSGRQFSNSRSEMNVSTLELGDSALYLCASSLDRGLYNEQFFGPGTRLTVL.

This clone was counted only a few times. The chain links TRBV7-2 to TRBJ2-3, with 13 bases identical to TRBD2. The V gene end was trimmed by 1 base and the J gene end by 4 bases; junction bases not matched to a gene: 8. Germline loops: CDR1 SGHTA, CDR2 FQGNSA. The CDR3 spans 18 residues. The CDR3 here is CASSLVPTSGGASDTQYF. In nucleotides, the CDR3 is TGTGCCAGCAGCTTAGTACCTACTAGCGGGGGGGCATCAGATACGCAGTATTTT.

The chain links TRBV30 to TRBJ2-3, with D possibly TRBD2 on 6 matching bases. Germline loops: CDR1 GTSNPN, CDR2 SVGIG (reference sequence). The V end lost 1 base, the J end lost 1 base, and 9 bases lay between the germline ends. The CDR3 loop spans 14 amino acids. The CDR3 DNA is TGTGCCTGGAGTGAATTAGCGGGCACAGATACGCAGTATTTT. As protein: CAWSELAGTDTQYF.

The CDR3 protein is CASSVGSGGNYGYTF. CDR3 DNA sequence: TGTGCCAGCAGCGTAGGATCAGGGGGCAACTATGGCTACACCTTC. The V gene is TRBV9, the J gene TRBJ1-2, with TRBD1 identical over 8 bases. Germline V lookup: CDR1 SGDLS, CDR2 YYNGEE. V lost 0 bases, J lost 2 bases, and 3 bases stayed unmatched. This CDR3 has 15 amino acids.

The chain recombines TRBV5-1 with TRBJ1-1; D not certain. V shed 4 bases and J shed 1 base, with 11 bases lying between them. The CDR3 spans 14 residues. Germline values: CDR1 SGHRS, CDR2 YFSETQ. CDR3 sequence reads: CASSPQVGNTEAFF. CDR3 sequence (DNA): TGCGCCAGCAGCCCCCAGGTGGGGAACACTGAAGCTTTCTTT.

V is TRBV7-2 and J is TRBJ1-2; D is unclear. V lost 3 bases to trimming and J lost 3 bases, with 5 bases between them. Per the germline V gene, CDR1 is SGHTA and CDR2 is FQGNSA. This CDR3 has 12 amino acids. The CDR3 DNA reads TGTGCCAGCAGCTTTTCCGACTATGGCTACACCTTC. It is translated as CASSFSDYGYTF.

The chain combines TRBV28 with TRBJ2-1; D gene ambiguous. Germline assignment: CDR1 MDHEN and CDR2 SYDVKM. The CDR3 runs 13 residues. The germline V and J ends were trimmed by 2 bases and 9 bases, with 11 bases remaining between them. The CDR3 loop reads CASSLNGRSEQFF. The DNA for the CDR3 is TGTGCCAGCAGTTTAAACGGTAGAAGTGAGCAGTTCTTC.

The CDR3: CASGRAQGDSPLHF. The CDR3 nucleotides are TGTGCCAGCGGACGGGCCCAGGGGGATTCACCCCTCCACTTT. The chain has TRBV18 and TRBJ1-6; 7 bases map to TRBD1. The germline CDR1 and CDR2 sequences are KGHSH and LQKENI. J gave up 8 bases and V 8 bases, and 9 bases lay outside the gene matches. The CDR3 spans 14 residues.